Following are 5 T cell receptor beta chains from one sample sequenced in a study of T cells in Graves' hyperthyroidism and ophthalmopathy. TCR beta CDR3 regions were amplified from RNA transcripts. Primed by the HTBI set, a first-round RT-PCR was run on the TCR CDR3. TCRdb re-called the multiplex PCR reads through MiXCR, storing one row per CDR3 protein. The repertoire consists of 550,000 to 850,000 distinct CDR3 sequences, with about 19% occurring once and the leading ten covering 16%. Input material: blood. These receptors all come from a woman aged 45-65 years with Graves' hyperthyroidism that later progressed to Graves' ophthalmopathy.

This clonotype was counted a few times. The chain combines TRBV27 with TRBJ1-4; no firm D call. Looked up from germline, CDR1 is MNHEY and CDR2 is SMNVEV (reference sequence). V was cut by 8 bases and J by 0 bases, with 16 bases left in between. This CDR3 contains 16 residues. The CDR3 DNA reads TGTGCCAGCCGCCGAACCGCCGGCACAACTAATGAAAAACTGTTTTTT. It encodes CASRRTAGTTNEKLFF.

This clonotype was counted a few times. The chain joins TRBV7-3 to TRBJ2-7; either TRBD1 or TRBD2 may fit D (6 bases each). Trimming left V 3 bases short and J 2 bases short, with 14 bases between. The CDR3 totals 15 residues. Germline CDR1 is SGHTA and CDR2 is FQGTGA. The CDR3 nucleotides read TGTGCCAGCAGCTTCGGCCGGGGGCCCACCTACGAGCAGTACTTC. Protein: CASSFGRGPTYEQYF. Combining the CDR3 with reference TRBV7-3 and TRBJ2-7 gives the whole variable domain GAGVSQTPSNKVTEKGKYVELRCDPISGHTALYWYRQSLGQGPEFLIYFQGTGAADDSGLPNDRFFAVRPEGSVSTLKIQRTERGDSAVYLCASSFGRGPTYEQYFGPGTRLTVT.

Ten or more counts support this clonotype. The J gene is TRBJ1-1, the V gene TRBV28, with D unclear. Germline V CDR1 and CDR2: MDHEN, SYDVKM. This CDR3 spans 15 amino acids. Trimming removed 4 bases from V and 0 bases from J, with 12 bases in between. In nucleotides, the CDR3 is TGTGCCAGCAGTTCCTTTGCGGCCTTGAACACTGAAGCTTTCTTT. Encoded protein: CASSSFAALNTEAFF.

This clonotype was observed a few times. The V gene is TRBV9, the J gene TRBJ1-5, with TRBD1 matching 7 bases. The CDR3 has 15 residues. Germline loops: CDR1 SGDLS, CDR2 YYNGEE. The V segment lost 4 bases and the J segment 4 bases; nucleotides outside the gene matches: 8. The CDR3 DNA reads TGTGCCAGCAGCCCCTGGGACAGTATTAATCAGCCCCAGCATTTT. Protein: CASSPWDSINQPQHF. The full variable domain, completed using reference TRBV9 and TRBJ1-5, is DSGVTQTPKHLITATGQRVTLRCSPRSGDLSVYWYQQSLDQGLQFLIQYYNGEERAKGNILERFSAQQFPDLHSELNLSSLELGDSALYFCASSPWDSINQPQHFGDGTRLSIL.

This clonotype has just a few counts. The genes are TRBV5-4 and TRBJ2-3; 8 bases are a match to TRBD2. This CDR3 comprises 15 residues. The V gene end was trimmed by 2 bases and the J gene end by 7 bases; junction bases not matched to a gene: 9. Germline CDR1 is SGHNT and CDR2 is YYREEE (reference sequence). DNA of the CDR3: TGTGCCAGCAGCTTTGGAGCGGGGGTATCAAATACGCAGTATTTT. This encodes CASSFGAGVSNTQYF.